This TCR beta chain emerged from a study of response to subunit inactivated influenza vaccine. Study results and limitations: The authors offered the suggestion that each seasonal influenza vaccination recruits few new T cells.

This clonotype showed up just a few times. Its antigen is currently unknown. TCRdb ran MiXCR on the RT-PCR reads and lists one entry per CDR3 protein. The profile covers around 320,000 distinct CDR3 sequences, with 22% appearing a single time and approximately 10% taken by the ten largest. The CDR3 spans 16 residues. The germline V and J ends were trimmed by 3 bases and 0 bases, with 12 bases remaining between them. Germline assignment: CDR1 SGHTA and CDR2 FQGNSA. The J gene is TRBJ1-3, the V gene TRBV7-2, with D hard to call. The origin of this receptor is a man aged 50 to 69 who received an inactivated influenza vaccine. Here the sequenced sample was PBMCs from blood, taken 21 months after vaccination. CDR3 protein: CASSFDPVGSGNTIYF. CDR3 bases: TGTGCCAGCAGCTTCGACCCCGTTGGCTCTGGAAACACCATATATTTT.